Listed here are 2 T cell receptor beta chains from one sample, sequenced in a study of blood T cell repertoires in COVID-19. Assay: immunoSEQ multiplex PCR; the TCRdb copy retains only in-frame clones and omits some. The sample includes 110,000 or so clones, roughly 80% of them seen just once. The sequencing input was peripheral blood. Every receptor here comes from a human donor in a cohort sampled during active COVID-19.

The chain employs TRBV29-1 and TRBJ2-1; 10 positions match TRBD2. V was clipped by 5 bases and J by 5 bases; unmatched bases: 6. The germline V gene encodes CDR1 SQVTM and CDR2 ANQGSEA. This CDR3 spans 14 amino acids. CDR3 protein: CSVPSGRGHNEQFF. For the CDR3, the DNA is TGCAGCGTTCCTAGCGGGAGAGGCCACAATGAGCAGTTCTTC.

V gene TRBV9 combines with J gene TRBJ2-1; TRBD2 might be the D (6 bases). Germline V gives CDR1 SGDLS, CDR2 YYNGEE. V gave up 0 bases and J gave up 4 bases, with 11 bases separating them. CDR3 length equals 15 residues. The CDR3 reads CASSVGEAFYNEQFF. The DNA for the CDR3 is TGTGCCAGCAGCGTAGGGGAGGCTTTTTACAATGAGCAGTTCTTC.